This T cell receptor (beta chain) is from a study of T cells after yellow fever vaccination. V lost 1 base to trimming and J lost 2 bases, with 9 bases between them. CDR3 length: 14 amino acids. CDR1 is LGHDT, CDR2 YNNKEL, per germline (reference sequence). In TCRdb, the 5' RACE reads were re-called with MiXCR into one record per CDR3 protein. Here the sample spans over 200,000 distinct CDR3 sequences, about 7% being singletons. As for this clonotype: Its antigen is as yet unknown.

Study findings and constraints: Shared CD4/CD8 clonotypes were a small share, likely from convergent recombination.

The rearrangement uses TRBV3-1 and TRBJ2-7, with D hard to call. The starting material was CD4+ T cells sorted from PBMCs, obtained on the day of the yellow fever booster vaccination. The receptor was isolated from a man aged 30 to 39 who received the YFV17D yellow fever vaccine. The CDR3 nucleotides are TGTGCCAGCAGCCAAGGTCCAGGACCCTACGAGCAGTACTTC. It translates to CASSQGPGPYEQYF.